This TCR beta chain was captured in a study of blood T cell repertoires in COVID-19. Study summary: The cDNA or gDNA used as material had been derived from T cells, B-cell-depleted T cells, or PBMCs.

The V and J ends lost 4 bases and 8 bases, in that order; junction bases with no gene match: 12. CDR3 length: 15 residues. The germline V gene has CDR1 SGHRS and CDR2 YFSETQ. Authors' methods: Amplification of reference gene primers provided the estimated nucleated cell counts. The data were produced by immunoSEQ multiplex PCR, yet TCRdb's version contains in-frame clones alone and is incomplete. That table furnishes V, J and clone size, whereas the DNA furnished D and trimming. The sample shows about 190,000 clones, 84% of them seen only once. The chain links TRBV5-1 to TRBJ1-2, with TRBD1 matching over 9 bases. The clonotype comes from a woman in her 70s with active or convalescent COVID-19. What was sequenced was peripheral blood. The CDR3 coding sequence is TGCGCCAGCAGCGGGAACGGACAGGGGAACTCGGGCTACACCTTC. This gives the protein CASSGNGQGNSGYTF.